The rows below give T cell receptor beta chains drawn from one sample of a study of T-cell memory formation after mild COVID-19. TCRdb used MiXCR to reprocess the 5' RACE reads, holding one entry per CDR3 protein. The data contain roughly 240,000 distinct CDR3 sequences, just over 15% of them seen just once; the ten biggest clones take up 2.1%. Sequenced: PBMCs or a T cell subset sorted from them (not recorded which). The receptors come from an adult woman who had mild COVID-19 (a few samples of this study predate the infection). Cell type and time point are not known. Each CDR3 is given with its conserved first and last residue. Fields, in order: D gene, V gene, J gene, clone size, CDR3 protein, CDR3 DNA. A D gene is named only where the DNA matches it firmly. For some rows the clone size is stated as once, few or many, or as a class when expanded; others skip it.

D gene: -; V gene: TRBV9; J gene: TRBJ1-3; clone size: few; CDR3 protein: CASSVVAQQNTIYF; CDR3 DNA: TGTGCCAGCAGCGTAGTGGCGCAGCAAAACACCATATATTTT
D gene: -; V gene: TRBV10-3; J gene: TRBJ2-3; clone size: -; CDR3 protein: CAISSSSTDTQYF; CDR3 DNA: TGTGCCATCAGTTCGTCCAGCACAGATACGCAGTATTTT
D gene: TRBD1; V gene: TRBV11-3; J gene: TRBJ2-7; clone size: -; CDR3 protein: CASSSTGTGYEQYF; CDR3 DNA: TGTGCCAGCAGCTCTACCGGGACAGGCTACGAGCAGTACTTC
D gene: TRBD2; V gene: TRBV4-3; J gene: TRBJ2-2; clone size: -; CDR3 protein: CASSHGPALLAGVTGELFF; CDR3 DNA: TGCGCCAGCAGCCACGGACCGGCTCTTCTAGCGGGAGTTACCGGGGAGCTGTTTTTT
D gene: -; V gene: TRBV7-3; J gene: TRBJ2-1; clone size: once; CDR3 protein: CASSSSGARAYNEQFF; CDR3 DNA: TGTGCCAGCAGCTCCTCGGGTGCCCGGGCCTACAATGAGCAGTTCTTC
D gene: -; V gene: TRBV7-2; J gene: TRBJ2-7; clone size: few; CDR3 protein: CASRNSGGPNSYEQYF; CDR3 DNA: TGTGCCAGCAGGAACTCCGGGGGCCCGAACTCCTACGAGCAGTACTTC
D gene: TRBD2; V gene: TRBV20-1; J gene: TRBJ2-1; clone size: many; CDR3 protein: CSAKGIGMAGVSYNEQFF; CDR3 DNA: TGCAGTGCTAAGGGGATCGGGATGGCGGGAGTTTCCTACAATGAGCAGTTCTTC
D gene: TRBD1; V gene: TRBV3-1; J gene: TRBJ2-3; clone size: -; CDR3 protein: CASSPGQPTDTQYF; CDR3 DNA: TGTGCCAGCAGCCCGGGACAGCCCACAGATACGCAGTATTTT
D gene: TRBD2; V gene: TRBV9; J gene: TRBJ2-5; clone size: -; CDR3 protein: CASSLRTSGGSLETQYF; CDR3 DNA: TGTGCCAGCAGCCTCCGGACTAGCGGGGGAAGTCTGGAGACCCAGTACTTC
D gene: TRBD1; V gene: TRBV5-1; J gene: TRBJ1-2; clone size: few; CDR3 protein: CASSLDGQGALDGYTF; CDR3 DNA: TGCGCCAGCAGCTTGGACGGACAGGGGGCGCTAGATGGCTACACCTTC
D gene: -; V gene: TRBV4-1; J gene: TRBJ1-1; clone size: few; CDR3 protein: CASSHPPGGTEAFF; CDR3 DNA: TGCGCCAGCAGCCATCCCCCGGGAGGCACTGAAGCTTTCTTT
D gene: TRBD2; V gene: TRBV4-1; J gene: TRBJ2-7; clone size: -; CDR3 protein: CASSPRGGYEQYF; CDR3 DNA: TGCGCCAGCAGCCCTCGGGGGGGGTACGAGCAGTACTTC
D gene: TRBD2; V gene: TRBV15; J gene: TRBJ2-3; clone size: -; CDR3 protein: CATSRPPGLAGGTDTQYF; CDR3 DNA: TGTGCCACCAGCAGACCCCCGGGACTAGCGGGAGGCACAGATACGCAGTATTTT
D gene: -; V gene: TRBV20-1; J gene: TRBJ1-5; clone size: -; CDR3 protein: CSARKQVGDQPQHF; CDR3 DNA: TGCAGTGCTAGGAAACAGGTCGGCGATCAGCCCCAGCATTTT
D gene: TRBD2; V gene: TRBV14; J gene: TRBJ2-1; clone size: -; CDR3 protein: CASSQDFGGGARNEQFF; CDR3 DNA: TGTGCCAGCAGCCAAGATTTCGGCGGGGGGGCCAGAAATGAGCAGTTCTTC
D gene: TRBD1; V gene: TRBV28; J gene: TRBJ2-2; clone size: few; CDR3 protein: CASSPTGFTGELFF; CDR3 DNA: TGTGCCAGCAGCCCGACAGGGTTCACCGGGGAGCTGTTTTTT
D gene: TRBD2; V gene: TRBV12-3/TRBV12-4; J gene: TRBJ2-1; clone size: -; CDR3 protein: CASSRLAGNNEQFF; CDR3 DNA: TGTGCCAGCAGCCGACTAGCGGGGAACAATGAGCAGTTCTTC
D gene: -; V gene: TRBV5-1; J gene: TRBJ1-2; clone size: -; CDR3 protein: CASSPATGANYGYTF; CDR3 DNA: TGCGCCAGCAGCCCAGCGACGGGGGCAAACTATGGCTACACCTTC